A selection of T cell receptor beta chains follows, all from one sample in a study of OX40 agonist ivuxolimab in advanced cancers. The method was immunoSEQ multiplex PCR; TCRdb's version includes in-frame clones alone and lacks a portion of them. The table records about 75,000 clones, about 88% of them present only once. This specimen was CD4+ or CD8+ T cells sorted from blood, taken in a trial of the OX40 agonist ivuxolimab. The receptor source for this set is an adult with an advanced solid tumor such as melanoma, head and neck, liver or kidney cancer. Each CDR3 is given without its conserved first and last residue.

j_call v_call cdr3_aa
TRBJ1-2 TRBV19 VTRSGILGYT
TRBJ2-5 TRBV10-2 ASTEYSGGLQETQY
TRBJ2-4 TRBV5-6 ASSFQGYIQY
TRBJ2-7 TRBV5-1 ASSFTFPSYEQY
TRBJ1-1 TRBV5-1 ASSPRTVTNTEAF
TRBJ1-5 TRBV29-1 SVRTGNQPQH
TRBJ2-1 TRBV15 ATSRGAGKGYNEQF
TRBJ2-1 TRBV6-1 ASGALGAYNEQF
TRBJ1-2 TRBV2 ASSETPGQNYGYT
TRBJ1-1 TRBV5-4 ASRLGQLNTEAF
TRBJ1-1 TRBV11-3 ASSLVQGGTEAF
TRBJ2-7 TRBV5-1 ASCYGTETYEQY
TRBJ2-6 TRBV29-1 SVEVGANVLT
TRBJ2-7 TRBV5-1 ASSSRVGSYEQY
TRBJ2-7 TRBV2 ATRPRSYEQY
TRBJ2-2 TRBV11-3 ASRSKTGELF
TRBJ1-2 TRBV2 ASSRSPNGLNYGYT
TRBJ1-1 TRBV7-2 ASSPRRGTEAF
TRBJ2-1 TRBV10-3 AIRSRGTSGIGNEQF
TRBJ1-5 TRBV30 AWSIGANQPQH
TRBJ1-5 TRBV19 ASSIAGQGAQH
TRBJ2-3 TRBV4-2 ASSLVPTSASTDTQY
TRBJ1-4 TRBV10-3 AISDLGDEKLF
TRBJ2-7 TRBV18 ASSPVRGEGHEQY
TRBJ2-1 TRBV11-3 ASSATRTSGRNNEQF
TRBJ2-1 TRBV19 ASSIESSRVFYNEQF
TRBJ2-2 TRBV6-1 ASSERTSGRWELF
TRBJ1-2 TRBV28 ASSSGHSYGYT
TRBJ2-3 TRBV4-2 ASSLARQPLRDTQY
TRBJ1-1 TRBV4-2 ASSHERGTEAF
TRBJ2-7 TRBV7-9 ASSLAARVASEQY
TRBJ2-7 TRBV2 ASSVASGGGEQY
TRBJ2-7 TRBV19 ASSIWRGADEGYEQY
TRBJ2-6 TRBV19 ASKDRDHSGANVLT
TRBJ1-1 TRBV6-1 ASSRTVNTEAF
TRBJ2-5 TRBV7-9 ASSLSSGGQETQY
TRBJ2-3 TRBV4-1 ASTRDGLSTDTQY
TRBJ2-5 TRBV7-7 ASSLGSSGASKTQY
TRBJ1-3 TRBV10-2 ASSDRGLGNTIY
TRBJ1-1 TRBV6-1 ASSQAGGFSPNTEAF
TRBJ1-4 TRBV28 ASSSQGEEGEKLF
TRBJ2-1 TRBV10-1 ALSPDRVYEQF
TRBJ2-1 TRBV29-1 SVDRTAIYNEQF
TRBJ1-1 TRBV9 ASSVEGAINTEAF
TRBJ1-3 TRBV5-1 ASSLANGGGNTIY
TRBJ2-7 TRBV6-5 ASSYQQGGAYEQY
TRBJ1-3 TRBV28 ASSFVDRAGNTIY
TRBJ2-7 TRBV14 ASSQDIGLSYEQY
TRBJ2-1 TRBV6-5 ASSYSLSFRQF
TRBJ2-3 TRBV29-1 SVPLAGPTDTQY
TRBJ1-2 TRBV4-1 ASSQAPGQGVYGYT